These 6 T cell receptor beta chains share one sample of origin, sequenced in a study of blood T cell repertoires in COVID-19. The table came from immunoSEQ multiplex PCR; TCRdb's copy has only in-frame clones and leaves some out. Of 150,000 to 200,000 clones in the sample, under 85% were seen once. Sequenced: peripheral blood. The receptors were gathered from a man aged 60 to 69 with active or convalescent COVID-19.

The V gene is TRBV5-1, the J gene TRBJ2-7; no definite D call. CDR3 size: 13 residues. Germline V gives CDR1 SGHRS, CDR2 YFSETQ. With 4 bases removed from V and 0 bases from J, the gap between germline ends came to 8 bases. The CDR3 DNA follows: TGCGCCAGCAGCGCGTCTCTCTCCTACGAGCAGTACTTC. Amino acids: CASSASLSYEQYF.

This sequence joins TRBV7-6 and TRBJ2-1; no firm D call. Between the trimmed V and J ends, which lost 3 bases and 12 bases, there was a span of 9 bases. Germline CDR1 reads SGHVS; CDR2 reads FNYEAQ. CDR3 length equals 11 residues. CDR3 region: CASSLESGQFF. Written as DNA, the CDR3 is TGTGCCAGCAGCTTGGAGAGTGGGCAGTTCTTC.

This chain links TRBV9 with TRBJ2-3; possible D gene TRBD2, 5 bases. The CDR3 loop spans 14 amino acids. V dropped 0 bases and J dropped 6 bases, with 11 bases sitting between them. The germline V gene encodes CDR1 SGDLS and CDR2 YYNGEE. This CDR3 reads CASSVVGGRDTQYF. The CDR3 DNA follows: TGTGCCAGCAGCGTAGTAGGCGGGCGGGATACGCAGTATTTT.

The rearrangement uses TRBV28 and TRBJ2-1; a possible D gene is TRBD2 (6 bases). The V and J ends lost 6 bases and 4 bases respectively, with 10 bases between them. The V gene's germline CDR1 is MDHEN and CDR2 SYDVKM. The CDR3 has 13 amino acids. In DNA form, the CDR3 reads TGTGCCAGCAGATGGGGGGTTTACAATGAGCAGTTCTTC. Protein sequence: CASRWGVYNEQFF.

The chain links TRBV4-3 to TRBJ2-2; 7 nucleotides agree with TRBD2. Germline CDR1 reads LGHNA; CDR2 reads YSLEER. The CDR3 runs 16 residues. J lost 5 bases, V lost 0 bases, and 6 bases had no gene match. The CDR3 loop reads CASSQDVREGTGELFF. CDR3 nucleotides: TGCGCCAGCAGCCAAGATGTCAGGGAGGGAACCGGGGAGCTGTTTTTT.

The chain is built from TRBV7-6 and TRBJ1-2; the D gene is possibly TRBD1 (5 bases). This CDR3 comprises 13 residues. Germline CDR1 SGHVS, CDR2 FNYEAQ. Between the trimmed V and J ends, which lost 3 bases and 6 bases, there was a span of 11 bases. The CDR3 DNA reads TGTGCCAGCAGCTTGGGCCAGGGCCATGGCTACACCTTC. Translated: CASSLGQGHGYTF.